This T cell receptor (beta chain) is from a study of blood T cell repertoires in COVID-19. Study in general: COVID-19 samples collected from the United States, Italy and Spain covered acute and convalescent phases. Nucleic acid was either cDNA or gDNA, and it came from T cells, B-cell-depleted T cells, or PBMCs.

As originally analysed: Reference gene primer amplification in the assay estimated nucleated cell counts. The protocol was immunoSEQ multiplex PCR, while the TCRdb copy is restricted to in-frame clones and leaves out a portion. That table furnishes V, J and clone size, whereas the DNA furnished D and trimming. In the table there are 80,000 to 100,000 clones, around 82% of which are singletons. This CDR3 spans 15 amino acids. CDR1 is MGHDK, CDR2 SYGVNS, per germline. The V and J ends lost 4 bases and 4 bases respectively, with 13 bases between them. Sequenced sample: peripheral blood. This TCR came from a man aged 45-60 years who had recovered from COVID-19. The chain combines TRBV25-1 with TRBJ2-2; D not resolved. CDR3: CASSGINTRTGELFF. CDR3 nucleotide sequence: TGTGCCAGCAGTGGAATTAACACCCGCACCGGGGAGCTGTTTTTT.